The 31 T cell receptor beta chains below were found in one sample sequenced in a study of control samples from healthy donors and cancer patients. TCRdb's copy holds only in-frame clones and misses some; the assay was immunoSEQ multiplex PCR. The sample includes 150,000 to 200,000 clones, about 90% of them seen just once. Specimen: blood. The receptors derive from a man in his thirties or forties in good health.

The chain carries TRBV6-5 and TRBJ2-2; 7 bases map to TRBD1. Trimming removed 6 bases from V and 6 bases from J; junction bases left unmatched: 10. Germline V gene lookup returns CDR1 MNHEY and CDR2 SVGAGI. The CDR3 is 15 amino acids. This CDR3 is CASSLNRGEAGELFF. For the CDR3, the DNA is TGTGCCAGCAGCCTTAACAGGGGCGAGGCCGGGGAGCTGTTTTTT.

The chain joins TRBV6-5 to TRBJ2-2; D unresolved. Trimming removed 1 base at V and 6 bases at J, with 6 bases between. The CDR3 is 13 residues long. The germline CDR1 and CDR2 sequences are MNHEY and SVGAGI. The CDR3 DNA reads TGTGCCAGCAGTTACTTGCGAGCCGGGGAGCTGTTTTTT. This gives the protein CASSYLRAGELFF.

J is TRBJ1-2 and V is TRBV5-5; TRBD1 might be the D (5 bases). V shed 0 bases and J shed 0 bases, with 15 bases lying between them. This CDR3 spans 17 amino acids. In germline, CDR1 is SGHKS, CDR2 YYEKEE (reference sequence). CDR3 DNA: TGTGCCAGCAGCTTGGATGGGGACCCCATAACTAACTATGGCTACACCTTC. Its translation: CASSLDGDPITNYGYTF.

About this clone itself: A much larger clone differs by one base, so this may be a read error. The CDR3 bases are TGTGCCAGCAGTTACGGGGAATACTACGAGCAGTACTTC. This codes for CASSYGEYYEQYF. J is TRBJ2-7 and V is TRBV6-2 or TRBV6-3; no clear D. The CDR3 has 13 amino acids. Germline values: CDR1 MNHEY, CDR2 SVGEGT. V was shortened by 2 bases and J by 3 bases, with 8 bases between the two germline ends.

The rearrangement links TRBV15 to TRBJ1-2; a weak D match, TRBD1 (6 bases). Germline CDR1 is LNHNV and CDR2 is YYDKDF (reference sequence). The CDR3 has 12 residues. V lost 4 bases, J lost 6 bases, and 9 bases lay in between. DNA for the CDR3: TGTGCCACCAGCAACGAGGGGGATGGCTACACCTTC. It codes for CATSNEGDGYTF.

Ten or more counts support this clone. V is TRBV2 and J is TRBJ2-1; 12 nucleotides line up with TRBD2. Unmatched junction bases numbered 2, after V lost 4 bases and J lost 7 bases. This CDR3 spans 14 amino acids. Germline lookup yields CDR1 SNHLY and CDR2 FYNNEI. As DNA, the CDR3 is TGTGCCAGCAGTGCCGGACTAGCGGGAAATGAGCAGTTCTTC. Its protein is CASSAGLAGNEQFF.

In DNA form, the CDR3 reads TGTGCCAGCAGCCAGACAGGGGGCCAGGCTGAAAAACTGTTTTTT. This encodes CASSQTGGQAEKLFF. The V and J genes are TRBV7-9 and TRBJ1-4; 10 nucleotides match TRBD1. This CDR3 has 15 amino acids. With 5 bases clipped from V and 7 bases from J, the junction kept 7 bases outside the gene matches. Per the germline V gene, CDR1 is SEHNR and CDR2 is FQNEAQ (reference sequence).

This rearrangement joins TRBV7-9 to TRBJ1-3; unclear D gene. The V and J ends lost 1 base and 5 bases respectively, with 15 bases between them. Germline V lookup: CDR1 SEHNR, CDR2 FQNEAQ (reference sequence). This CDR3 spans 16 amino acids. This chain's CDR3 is CASSLDAGQKRNTIYF. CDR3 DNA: TGTGCCAGCAGCTTAGATGCAGGCCAAAAGCGAAACACCATATATTTT.

The CDR3 is CASSSTAGNTIYF. CDR3 nucleotide sequence: TGCGCCAGCAGCTCAACTGCTGGAAACACCATATATTTT. This sequence joins TRBV5-1 and TRBJ1-3; no reliable D call. The CDR3 sequence is 13 residues long. Germline values: CDR1 SGHRS, CDR2 YFSETQ. Trimming cost V 3 bases and J 2 bases, with 6 bases left between them.

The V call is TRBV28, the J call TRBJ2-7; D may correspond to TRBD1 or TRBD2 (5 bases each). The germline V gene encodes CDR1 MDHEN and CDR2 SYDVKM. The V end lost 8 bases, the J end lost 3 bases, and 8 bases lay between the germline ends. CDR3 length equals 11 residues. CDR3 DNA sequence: TGTGCCAGCGGGACGGACTACGAGCAGTACTTC. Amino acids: CASGTDYEQYF.

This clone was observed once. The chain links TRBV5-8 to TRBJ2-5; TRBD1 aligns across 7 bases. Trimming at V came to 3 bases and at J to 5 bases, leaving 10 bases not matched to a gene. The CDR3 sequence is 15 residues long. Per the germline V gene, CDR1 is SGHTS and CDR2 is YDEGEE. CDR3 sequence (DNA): TGTGCCAGCAGCTGGGGAACAGGGGCCCGGGAGACCCAGTACTTC. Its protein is CASSWGTGARETQYF. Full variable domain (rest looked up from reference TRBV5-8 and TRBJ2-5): EAGVTQSPTHLIKTRGQQATLRCSPISGHTSVYWYQQALGLGLQFLLWYDEGEERNRGNFPPRFSGRQFPNYSSELNVNALELEDSALYLCASSWGTGARETQYFGPGTRLLVL.

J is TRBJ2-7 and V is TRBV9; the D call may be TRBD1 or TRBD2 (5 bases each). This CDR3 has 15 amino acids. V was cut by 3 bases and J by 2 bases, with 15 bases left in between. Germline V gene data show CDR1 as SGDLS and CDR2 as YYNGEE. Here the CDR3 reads CASSGSGTETYEQYF. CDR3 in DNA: TGTGCCAGCAGCGGATCAGGGACCGAGACCTACGAGCAGTACTTC. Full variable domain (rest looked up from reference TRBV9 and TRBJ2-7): DSGVTQTPKHLITATGQRVTLRCSPRSGDLSVYWYQQSLDQGLQFLIQYYNGEERAKGNILERFSAQQFPDLHSELNLSSLELGDSALYFCASSGSGTETYEQYFGPGTRLTVT.

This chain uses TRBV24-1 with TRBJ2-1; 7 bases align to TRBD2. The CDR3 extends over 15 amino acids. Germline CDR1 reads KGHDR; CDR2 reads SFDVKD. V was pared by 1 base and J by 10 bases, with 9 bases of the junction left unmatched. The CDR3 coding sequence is TGTGCCACCAGTGATTTAAGGGCGGGAGTTGGGGAGCAGTTCTTC. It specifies CATSDLRAGVGEQFF.

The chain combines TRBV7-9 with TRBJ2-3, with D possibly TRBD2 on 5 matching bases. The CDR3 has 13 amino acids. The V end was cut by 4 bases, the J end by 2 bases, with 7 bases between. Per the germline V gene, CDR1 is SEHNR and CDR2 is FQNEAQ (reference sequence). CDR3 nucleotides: TGTGCCAGCAGCTCCGGGATCACAGATACGCAGTATTTT. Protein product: CASSSGITDTQYF.

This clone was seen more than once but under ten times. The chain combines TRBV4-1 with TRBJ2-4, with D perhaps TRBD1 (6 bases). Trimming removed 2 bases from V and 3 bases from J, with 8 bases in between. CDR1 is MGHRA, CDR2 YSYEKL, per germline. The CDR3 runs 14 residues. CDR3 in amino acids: CASSQPDSKNIQYF. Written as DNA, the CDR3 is TGCGCCAGCAGCCAACCGGACAGCAAAAACATTCAGTACTTC.

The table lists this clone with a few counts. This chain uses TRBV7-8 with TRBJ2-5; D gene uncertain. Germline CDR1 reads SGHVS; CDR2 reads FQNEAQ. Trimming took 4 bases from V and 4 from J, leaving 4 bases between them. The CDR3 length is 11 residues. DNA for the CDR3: TGTGCCAGCAGCTCATTAGAGACCCAGTACTTC. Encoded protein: CASSSLETQYF. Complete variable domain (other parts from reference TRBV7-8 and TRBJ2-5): GAGVSQSPRYKVAKRGQDVALRCDPISGHVSLFWYQQALGQGPEFLTYFQNEAQLDKSGLPSDRFFAERPEGSVSTLKIQRTQQEDSAVYLCASSSLETQYFGPGTRLLVL.

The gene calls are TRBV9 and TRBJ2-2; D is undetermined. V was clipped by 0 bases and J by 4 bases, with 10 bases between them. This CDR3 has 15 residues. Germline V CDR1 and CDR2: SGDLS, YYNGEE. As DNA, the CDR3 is TGTGCCAGCAGCGTAGACGGCTGGGGCACCGGGGAGCTGTTTTTT. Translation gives CASSVDGWGTGELFF. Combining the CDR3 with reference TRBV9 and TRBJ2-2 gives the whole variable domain DSGVTQTPKHLITATGQRVTLRCSPRSGDLSVYWYQQSLDQGLQFLIQYYNGEERAKGNILERFSAQQFPDLHSELNLSSLELGDSALYFCASSVDGWGTGELFFGEGSRLTVL.

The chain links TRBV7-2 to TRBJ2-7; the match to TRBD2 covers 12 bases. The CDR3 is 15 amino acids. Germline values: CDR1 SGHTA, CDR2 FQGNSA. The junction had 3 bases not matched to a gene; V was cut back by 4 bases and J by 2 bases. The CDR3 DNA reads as TGTGCCAGCAGCTGGACTAGCGGGGTACCCTACGAGCAGTACTTC. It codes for CASSWTSGVPYEQYF.

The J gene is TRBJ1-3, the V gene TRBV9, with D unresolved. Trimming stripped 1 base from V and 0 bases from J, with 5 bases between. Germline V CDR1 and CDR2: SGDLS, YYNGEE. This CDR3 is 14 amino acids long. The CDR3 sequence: CASSVTSSGNTIYF. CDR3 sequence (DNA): TGTGCCAGCAGCGTAACAAGCTCTGGAAACACCATATATTTT.

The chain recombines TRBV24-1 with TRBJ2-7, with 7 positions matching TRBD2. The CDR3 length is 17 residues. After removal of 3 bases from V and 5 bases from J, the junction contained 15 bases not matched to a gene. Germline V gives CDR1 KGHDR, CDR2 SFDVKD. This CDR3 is CATSDPKAGVPGDEQYF. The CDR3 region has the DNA TGTGCCACCAGTGATCCGAAGGCGGGAGTCCCCGGGGACGAGCAGTACTTC.

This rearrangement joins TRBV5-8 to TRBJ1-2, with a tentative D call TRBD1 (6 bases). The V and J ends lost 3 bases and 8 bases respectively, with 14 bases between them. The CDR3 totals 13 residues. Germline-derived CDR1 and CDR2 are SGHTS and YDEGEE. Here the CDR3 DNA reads TGTGCCAGCAGCTCCTACCGGGACACCGGCTACACCTTC. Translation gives CASSSYRDTGYTF.

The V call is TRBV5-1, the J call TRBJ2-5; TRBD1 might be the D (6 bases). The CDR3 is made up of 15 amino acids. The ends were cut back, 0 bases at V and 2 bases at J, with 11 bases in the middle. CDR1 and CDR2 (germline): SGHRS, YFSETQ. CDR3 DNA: TGCGCCAGCAGCTTGGCTAGGACAGCACAAGAGACCCAGTACTTC. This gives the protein CASSLARTAQETQYF.

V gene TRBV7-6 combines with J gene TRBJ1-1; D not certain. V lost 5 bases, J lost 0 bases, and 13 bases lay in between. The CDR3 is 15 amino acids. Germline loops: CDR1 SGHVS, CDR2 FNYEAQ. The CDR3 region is CASSPQPNMNTEAFF. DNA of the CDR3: TGTGCCAGCAGCCCACAACCAAACATGAACACTGAAGCTTTCTTT. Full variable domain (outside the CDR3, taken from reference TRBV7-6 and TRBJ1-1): GAGVSQSPRYKVTKRGQDVALRCDPISGHVSLYWYRQALGQGPEFLTYFNYEAQQDKSGLPNDRFSAERPEGSISTLTIQRTEQRDSAMYRCASSPQPNMNTEAFFGQGTRLTVV.

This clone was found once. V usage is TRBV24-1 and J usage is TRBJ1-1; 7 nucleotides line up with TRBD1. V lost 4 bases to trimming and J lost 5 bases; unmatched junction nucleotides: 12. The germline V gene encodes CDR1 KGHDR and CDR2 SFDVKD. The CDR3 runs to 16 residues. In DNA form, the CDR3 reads TGTGCCACCAGTGAGGGATCGGGACAGCGAGGGACTGAAGCTTTCTTT. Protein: CATSEGSGQRGTEAFF.

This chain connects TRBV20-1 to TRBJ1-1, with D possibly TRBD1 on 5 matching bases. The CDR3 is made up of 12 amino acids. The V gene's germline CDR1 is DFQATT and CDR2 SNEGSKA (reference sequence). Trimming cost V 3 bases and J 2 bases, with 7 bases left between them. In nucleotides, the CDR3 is TGCAGTGCTAGTAGGGGAAACACTGAAGCTTTCTTT. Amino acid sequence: CSASRGNTEAFF.

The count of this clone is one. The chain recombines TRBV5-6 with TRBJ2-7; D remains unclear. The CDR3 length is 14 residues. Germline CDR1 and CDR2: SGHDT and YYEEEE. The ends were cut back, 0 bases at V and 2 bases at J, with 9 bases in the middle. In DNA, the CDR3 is TGTGCCAGCAGCTTGGTGGCCGCCACCTACGAGCAGTACTTC. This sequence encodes CASSLVAATYEQYF.

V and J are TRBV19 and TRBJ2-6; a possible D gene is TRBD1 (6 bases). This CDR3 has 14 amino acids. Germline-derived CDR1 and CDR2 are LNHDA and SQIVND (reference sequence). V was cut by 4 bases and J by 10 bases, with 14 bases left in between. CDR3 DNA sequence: TGTGCCAGTAGTAGACCGGGACAAGGGAACGTCCTGACTTTC. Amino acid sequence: CASSRPGQGNVLTF.

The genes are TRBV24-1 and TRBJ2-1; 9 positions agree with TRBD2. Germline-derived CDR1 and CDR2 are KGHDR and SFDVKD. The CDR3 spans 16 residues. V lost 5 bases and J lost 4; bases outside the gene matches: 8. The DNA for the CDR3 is TGTGCCACCAGTGCCCCCAGGCTAGCGGGATACAATGAGCAGTTCTTC. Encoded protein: CATSAPRLAGYNEQFF.

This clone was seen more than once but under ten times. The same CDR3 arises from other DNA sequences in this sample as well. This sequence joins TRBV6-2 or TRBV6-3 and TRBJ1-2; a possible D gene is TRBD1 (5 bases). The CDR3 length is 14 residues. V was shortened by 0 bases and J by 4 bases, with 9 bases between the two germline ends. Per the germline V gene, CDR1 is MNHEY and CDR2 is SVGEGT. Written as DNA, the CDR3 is TGTGCCAGCAGTTACTCAGGGACGGTCTATGGCTACACCTTC. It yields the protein CASSYSGTVYGYTF.

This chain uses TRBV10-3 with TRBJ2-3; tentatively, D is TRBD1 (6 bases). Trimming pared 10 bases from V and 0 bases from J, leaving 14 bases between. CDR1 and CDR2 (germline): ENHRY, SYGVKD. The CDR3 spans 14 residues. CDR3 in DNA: TGTGCCACAAACAGGGCGTCTAGCACAGATACGCAGTATTTT. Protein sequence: CATNRASSTDTQYF.

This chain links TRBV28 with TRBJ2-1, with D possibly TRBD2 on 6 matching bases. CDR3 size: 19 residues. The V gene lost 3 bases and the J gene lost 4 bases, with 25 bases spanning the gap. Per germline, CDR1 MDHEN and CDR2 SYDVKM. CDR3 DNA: TGTGCCAGCAGTTTCCCGGCTTTAGATTCTCCGACTAGTTACAATGAGCAGTTCTTC. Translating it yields CASSFPALDSPTSYNEQFF. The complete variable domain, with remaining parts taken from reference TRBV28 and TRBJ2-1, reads DVKVTQSSRYLVKRTGEKVFLECVQDMDHENMFWYRQDPGLGLRLIYFSYDVKMKEKGDIPEGYSVSREKKERFSLILESASTNQTSMYLCASSFPALDSPTSYNEQFFGPGTRLTVL.